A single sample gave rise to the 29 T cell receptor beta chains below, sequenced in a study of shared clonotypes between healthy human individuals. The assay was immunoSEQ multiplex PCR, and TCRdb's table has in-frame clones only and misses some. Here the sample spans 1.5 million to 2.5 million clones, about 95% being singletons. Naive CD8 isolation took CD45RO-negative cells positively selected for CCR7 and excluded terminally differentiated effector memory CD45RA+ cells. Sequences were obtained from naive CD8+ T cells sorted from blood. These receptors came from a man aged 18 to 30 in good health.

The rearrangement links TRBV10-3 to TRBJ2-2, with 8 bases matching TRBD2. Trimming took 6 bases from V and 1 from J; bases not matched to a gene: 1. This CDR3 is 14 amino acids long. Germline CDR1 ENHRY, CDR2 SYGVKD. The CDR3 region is CAIRAGENTGELFF. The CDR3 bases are TGTGCCATCAGAGCGGGGGAGAACACCGGGGAGCTGTTTTTT.

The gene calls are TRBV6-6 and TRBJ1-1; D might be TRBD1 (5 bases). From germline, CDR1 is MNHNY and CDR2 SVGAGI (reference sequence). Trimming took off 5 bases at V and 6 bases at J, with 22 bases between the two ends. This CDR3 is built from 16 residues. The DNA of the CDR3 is TGTGCCAGCAGTCAACGGGACGACACATATAGTGCTGAAGCTTTCTTT. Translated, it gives CASSQRDDTYSAEAFF.

The DNA for the CDR3 is TGTGCCAGCAGCTTAGCGCTGGTTGAGGACACTGAAGCTTTCTTT. It codes for CASSLALVEDTEAFF. This rearrangement joins TRBV7-6 to TRBJ1-1; D is unclear. This CDR3 is built from 15 residues. Germline-derived CDR1 and CDR2 are SGHVS and FNYEAQ. V was cut by 0 bases and J by 3 bases, with 11 bases left in between.

The CDR3 DNA sequence: TGTGCCAGCAGCTTAGTGGGGGGCCAGGATGGCTACACCTTC. Its translation is CASSLVGGQDGYTF. J is TRBJ1-2 and V is TRBV7-9, with D possibly being TRBD1 (6 bases). Germline V lookup: CDR1 SEHNR, CDR2 FQNEAQ (reference sequence). The V gene lost 1 base and the J gene lost 6 bases, with 12 bases spanning the gap. The CDR3 runs 14 residues.

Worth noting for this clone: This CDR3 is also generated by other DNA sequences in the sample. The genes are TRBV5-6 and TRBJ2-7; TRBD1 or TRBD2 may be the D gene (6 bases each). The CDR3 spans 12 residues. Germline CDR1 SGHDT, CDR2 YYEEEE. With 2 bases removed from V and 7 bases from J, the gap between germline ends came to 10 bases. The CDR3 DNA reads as TGTGCCAGCAGCTTTGGAGGGGGGGAGCAGTACTTC. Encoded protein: CASSFGGGEQYF.

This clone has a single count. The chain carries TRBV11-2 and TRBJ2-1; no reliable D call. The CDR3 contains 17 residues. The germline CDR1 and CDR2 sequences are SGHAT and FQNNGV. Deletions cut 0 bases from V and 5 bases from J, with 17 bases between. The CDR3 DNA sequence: TGTGCCAGCAGCTTAGATTTCCGGCTCCCACCCAACAATGAGCAGTTCTTC. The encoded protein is CASSLDFRLPPNNEQFF.

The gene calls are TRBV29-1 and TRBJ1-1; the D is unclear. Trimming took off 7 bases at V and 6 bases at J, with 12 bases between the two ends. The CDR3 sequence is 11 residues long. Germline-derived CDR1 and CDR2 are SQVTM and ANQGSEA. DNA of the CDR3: TGCAGCGGCGAGACCGGCGCTGAAGCTTTCTTT. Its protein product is CSGETGAEAFF.

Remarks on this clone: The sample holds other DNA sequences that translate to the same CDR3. The CDR3 DNA reads as TGTGCCAGCAGCACAGGACAGGGGGGGAACACTGAAGCTTTCTTT. Encoded protein: CASSTGQGGNTEAFF. The chain is built from TRBV5-6 and TRBJ1-1; 10 positions match TRBD1. Germline V gene lookup returns CDR1 SGHDT and CDR2 YYEEEE. V was pared by 4 bases and J by 1 base, with 4 bases of the junction left unmatched. The CDR3 has 15 residues.

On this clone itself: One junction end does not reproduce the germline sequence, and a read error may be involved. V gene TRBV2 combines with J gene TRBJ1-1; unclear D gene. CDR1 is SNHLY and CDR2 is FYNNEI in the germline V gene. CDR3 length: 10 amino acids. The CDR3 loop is CASSSFEPFF. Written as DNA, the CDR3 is TGTGCCAGCAGCTCTTTTGAACCTTTCTTT. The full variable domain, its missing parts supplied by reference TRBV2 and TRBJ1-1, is EPEVTQTPSHQVTQMGQEVILRCVPISNHLYFYWYRQILGQKVEFLVSFYNNEISEKSEIFDDQFSVERPDGSNFTLKIRSTKLEDSAMYFCASSSFEPFFGQGTRLTVV.

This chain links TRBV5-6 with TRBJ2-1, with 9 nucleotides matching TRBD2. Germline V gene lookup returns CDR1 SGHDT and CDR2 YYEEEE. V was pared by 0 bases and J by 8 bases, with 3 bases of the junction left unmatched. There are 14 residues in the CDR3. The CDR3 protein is CASSLGTSVHEQFF. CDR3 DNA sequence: TGTGCCAGCAGCTTGGGGACTAGCGTCCATGAGCAGTTCTTC.

CDR3 protein: CASSLARASYEQYF. DNA of the CDR3: TGTGCCAGCAGTTTGGCCAGGGCCTCCTACGAGCAGTACTTC. The chain carries TRBV27 and TRBJ2-7; possible D gene TRBD1, 5 bases. There are 14 residues in the CDR3. Per the germline V gene, CDR1 is MNHEY and CDR2 is SMNVEV (reference sequence). Trimming pared 3 bases from V and 0 bases from J, leaving 9 bases between.

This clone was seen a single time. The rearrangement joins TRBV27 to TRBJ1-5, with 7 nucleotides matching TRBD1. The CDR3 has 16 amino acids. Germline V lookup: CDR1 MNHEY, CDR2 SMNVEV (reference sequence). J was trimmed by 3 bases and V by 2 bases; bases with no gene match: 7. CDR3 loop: CASSLDVGQANQPQHF. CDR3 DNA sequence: TGTGCCAGCAGTTTAGACGTCGGACAGGCCAATCAGCCCCAGCATTTT.

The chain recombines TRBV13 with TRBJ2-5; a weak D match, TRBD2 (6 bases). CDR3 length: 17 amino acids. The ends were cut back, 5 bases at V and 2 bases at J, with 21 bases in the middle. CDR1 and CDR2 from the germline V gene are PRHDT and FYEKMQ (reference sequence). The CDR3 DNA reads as TGTGCCAGCAGCGCGACGACAGTTATGGAGGGACAAGAGACCCAGTACTTC. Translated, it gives CASSATTVMEGQETQYF.

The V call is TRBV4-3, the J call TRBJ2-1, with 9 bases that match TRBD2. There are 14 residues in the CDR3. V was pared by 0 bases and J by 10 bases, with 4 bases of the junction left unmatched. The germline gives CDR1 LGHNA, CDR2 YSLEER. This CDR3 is CASSQDRLAGEQFF. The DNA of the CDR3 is TGCGCCAGCAGCCAAGATAGGCTAGCGGGAGAGCAGTTCTTC.

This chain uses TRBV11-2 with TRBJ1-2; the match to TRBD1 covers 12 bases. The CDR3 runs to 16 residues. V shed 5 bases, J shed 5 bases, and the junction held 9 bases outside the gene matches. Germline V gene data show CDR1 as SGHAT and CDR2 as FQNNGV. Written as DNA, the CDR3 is TGTGCCAGCAGCCCCGTCGGGACAGGGGGCGCTTATGGCTACACCTTC. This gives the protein CASSPVGTGGAYGYTF. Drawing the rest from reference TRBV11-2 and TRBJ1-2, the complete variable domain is EAGVAQSPRYKIIEKRQSVAFWCNPISGHATLYWYQQILGQGPKLLIQFQNNGVVDDSQLPKDRFSAERLKGVDSTLKIQPAKLEDSAVYLCASSPVGTGGAYGYTFGSGTRLTVV.

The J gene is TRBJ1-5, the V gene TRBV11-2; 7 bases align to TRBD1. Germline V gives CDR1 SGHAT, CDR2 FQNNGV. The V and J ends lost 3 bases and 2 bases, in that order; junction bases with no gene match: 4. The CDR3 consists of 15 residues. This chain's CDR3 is CASSFGQDGNQPQHF. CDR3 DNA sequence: TGTGCCAGCAGCTTCGGACAGGACGGCAATCAGCCCCAGCATTTT.

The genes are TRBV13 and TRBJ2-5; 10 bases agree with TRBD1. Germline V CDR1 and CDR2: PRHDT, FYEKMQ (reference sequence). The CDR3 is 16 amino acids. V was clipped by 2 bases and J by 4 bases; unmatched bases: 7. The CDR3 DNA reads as TGTGCCAGCAGCTTAAGGGACAGGGGAGAGGCAGAGACCCAGTACTTC. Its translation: CASSLRDRGEAETQYF.

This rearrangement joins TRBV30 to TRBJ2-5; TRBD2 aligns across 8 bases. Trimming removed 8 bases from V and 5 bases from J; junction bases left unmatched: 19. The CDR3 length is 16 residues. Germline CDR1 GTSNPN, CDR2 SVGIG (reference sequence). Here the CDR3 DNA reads TGTGCCGGGGGGGGACTAGAAACCGGTCGGACGGAGACCCAGTACTTC. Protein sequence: CAGGGLETGRTETQYF. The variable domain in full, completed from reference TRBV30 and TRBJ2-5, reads SQTIHQWPATLVQPVGSPLSLECTVEGTSNPNLYWYRQAAGRGLQLLFYSVGIGQISSEVPQNLSASRPQDRQFILSSKKLLLSDSGFYLCAGGGLETGRTETQYFGPGTRLLVL.

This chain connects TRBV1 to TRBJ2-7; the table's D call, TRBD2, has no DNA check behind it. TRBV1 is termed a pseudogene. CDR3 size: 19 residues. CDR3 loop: CTSSQETPSSSGHSYEQYF. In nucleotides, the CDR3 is TGCACCAGCAGCCAAGAGACCCCTAGTAGTAGCGGGCATTCCTACGAGCAGTACTTC.

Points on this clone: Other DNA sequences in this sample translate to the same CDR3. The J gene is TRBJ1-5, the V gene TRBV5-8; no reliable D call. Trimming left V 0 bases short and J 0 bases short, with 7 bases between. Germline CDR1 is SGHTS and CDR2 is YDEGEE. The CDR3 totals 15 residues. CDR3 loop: CASSLDSGSNQPQHF. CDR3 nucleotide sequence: TGTGCCAGCAGCTTGGATTCGGGTAGCAATCAGCCCCAGCATTTT.

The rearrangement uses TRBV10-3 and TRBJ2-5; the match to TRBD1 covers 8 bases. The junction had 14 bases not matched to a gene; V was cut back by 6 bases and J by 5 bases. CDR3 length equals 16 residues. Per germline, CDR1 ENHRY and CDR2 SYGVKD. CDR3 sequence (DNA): TGTGCCATCAGAGATCCAGGACAGGGCCCAGGGGAGACCCAGTACTTC. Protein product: CAIRDPGQGPGETQYF.

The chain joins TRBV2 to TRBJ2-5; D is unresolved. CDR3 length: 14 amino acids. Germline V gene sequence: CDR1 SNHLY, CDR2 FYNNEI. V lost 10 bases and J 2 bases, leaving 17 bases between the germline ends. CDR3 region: CATLHQAPQETQYF. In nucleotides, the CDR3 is TGTGCCACCCTCCACCAGGCCCCTCAAGAGACCCAGTACTTC.

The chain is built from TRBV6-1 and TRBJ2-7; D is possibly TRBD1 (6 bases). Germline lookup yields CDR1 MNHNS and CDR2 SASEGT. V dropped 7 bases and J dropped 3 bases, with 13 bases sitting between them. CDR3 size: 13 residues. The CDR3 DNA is TGTGCCAGCAAAGGCAGAGGGGGCTACGAGCAGTACTTC. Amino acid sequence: CASKGRGGYEQYF.

The CDR3 region is CASSEWGTSGLNEQFF. The CDR3 nucleotides read TGTGCCAGCAGTGAATGGGGGACTAGCGGGCTCAATGAGCAGTTCTTC. The J gene is TRBJ2-1, the V gene TRBV2, with TRBD2 identical over 12 bases. From germline, CDR1 is SNHLY and CDR2 FYNNEI. After removal of 2 bases from V and 6 bases from J, the junction contained 5 bases not matched to a gene. The CDR3 consists of 16 residues. The full variable domain, completed using reference TRBV2 and TRBJ2-1, is EPEVTQTPSHQVTQMGQEVILRCVPISNHLYFYWYRQILGQKVEFLVSFYNNEISEKSEIFDDQFSVERPDGSNFTLKIRSTKLEDSAMYFCASSEWGTSGLNEQFFGPGTRLTVL.

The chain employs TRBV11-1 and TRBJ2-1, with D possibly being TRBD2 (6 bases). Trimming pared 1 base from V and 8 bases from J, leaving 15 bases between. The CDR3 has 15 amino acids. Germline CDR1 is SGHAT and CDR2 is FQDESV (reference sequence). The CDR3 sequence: CASSLGWAGPDEQFF. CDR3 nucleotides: TGTGCCAGCAGCTTAGGTTGGGCGGGACCGGATGAGCAGTTCTTC.

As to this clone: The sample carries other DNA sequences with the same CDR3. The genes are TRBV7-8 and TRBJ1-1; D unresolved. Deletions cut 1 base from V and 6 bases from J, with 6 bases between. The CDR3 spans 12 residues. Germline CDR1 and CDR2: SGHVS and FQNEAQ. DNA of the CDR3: TGTGCCAGCAGCTTAGGGGGAGCTGAAGCTTTCTTT. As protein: CASSLGGAEAFF.

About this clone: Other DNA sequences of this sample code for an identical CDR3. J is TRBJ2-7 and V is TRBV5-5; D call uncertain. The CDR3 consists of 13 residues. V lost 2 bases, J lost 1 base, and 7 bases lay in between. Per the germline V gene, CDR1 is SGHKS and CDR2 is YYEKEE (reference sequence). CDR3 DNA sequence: TGTGCCAGCAGCTTCGACCTGTCCTACGAGCAGTACTTC. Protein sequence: CASSFDLSYEQYF.

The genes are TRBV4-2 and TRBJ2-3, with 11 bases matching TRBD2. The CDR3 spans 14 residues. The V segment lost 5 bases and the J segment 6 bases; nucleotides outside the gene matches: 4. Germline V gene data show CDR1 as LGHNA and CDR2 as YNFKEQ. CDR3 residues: CASSSTSGSDTQYF. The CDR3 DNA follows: TGTGCCAGCAGCTCCACTAGCGGGAGTGATACGCAGTATTTT.

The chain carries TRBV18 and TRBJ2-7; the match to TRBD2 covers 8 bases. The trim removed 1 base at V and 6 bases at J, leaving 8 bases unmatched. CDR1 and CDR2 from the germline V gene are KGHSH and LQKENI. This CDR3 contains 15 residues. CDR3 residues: CASSPRGSGALEQYF. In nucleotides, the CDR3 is TGTGCCAGCTCACCACGGGGTAGCGGGGCCCTCGAGCAGTACTTC.